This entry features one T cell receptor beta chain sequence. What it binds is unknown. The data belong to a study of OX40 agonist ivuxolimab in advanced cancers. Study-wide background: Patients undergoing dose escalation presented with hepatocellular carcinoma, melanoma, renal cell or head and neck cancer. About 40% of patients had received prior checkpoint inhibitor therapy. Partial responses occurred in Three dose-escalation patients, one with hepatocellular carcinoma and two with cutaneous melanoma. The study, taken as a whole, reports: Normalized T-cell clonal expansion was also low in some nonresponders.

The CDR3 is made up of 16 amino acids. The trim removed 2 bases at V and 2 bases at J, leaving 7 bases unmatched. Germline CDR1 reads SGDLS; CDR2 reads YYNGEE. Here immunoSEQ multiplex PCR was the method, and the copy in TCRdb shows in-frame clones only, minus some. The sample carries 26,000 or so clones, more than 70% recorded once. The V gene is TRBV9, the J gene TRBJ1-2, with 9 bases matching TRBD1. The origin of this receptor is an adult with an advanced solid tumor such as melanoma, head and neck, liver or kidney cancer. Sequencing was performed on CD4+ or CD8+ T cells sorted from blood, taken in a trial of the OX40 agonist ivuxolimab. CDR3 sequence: CASSVPTGQGNYGYTF. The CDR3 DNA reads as TGTGCCAGCAGCGTTCCCACGGGACAGGGCAACTATGGCTACACCTTC.